The subject of this entry is one TCR beta chain. Its antigen is still unknown. The data stem from a study of T cell repertoires in cytomegalovirus infection. The CDR3 spans 18 residues. Germline V gives CDR1 SGHTA, CDR2 FQGTGA. V lost 5 bases to trimming and J lost 8 bases; unmatched junction nucleotides: 21. MiXCR, applied by TCRdb to the reads, yields one record per CDR3 protein. The table lists about 68,000 distinct CDR3 sequences, about 23% of them singletons. The chain employs TRBV7-3 and TRBJ2-1; 7 nucleotides agree with TRBD2. Sequencing used PBMCs, sequenced either directly or after in vitro stimulation (not recorded which). This clonotype originated in a human donor in good health (CMV status not recorded). Some clones in this sample may be carry-over from other donors' samples. The CDR3 spells CASSPPLDQGGPLYEQFF. The CDR3, as DNA: TGTGCCAGCAGCCCCCCCCTTGACCAGGGAGGGCCGTTATATGAGCAGTTCTTC.